This TCR beta chain stems from a study of beta chain features in type 1 diabetes. The study's findings and limits: In all four CD4+ subsets, TCRB CDR3 length was significantly, moderately reduced in type 1 diabetes. Equally in patients and controls, PCR might preferentially amplify shorter templates.

The study reverse transcribed the entire isolated RNA, so it sequenced expressed TCRB transcripts. About 3.57 million reads, on average, came from each naive, central memory and regulatory T cell sample. Produced via immunoSEQ multiplex PCR; TCRdb's table is partial and in-frame only. This repertoire shows 200,000 to 250,000 clones, 11% to 15% found once; its top ten account for around 0.025%. CDR3 length: 14 amino acids. Per germline, CDR1 SGHNT and CDR2 YYREEE (reference sequence). V was clipped by 1 base and J by 2 bases, with 6 bases between them. On this clone: Antigen unknown.

The V call is TRBV5-4, the J call TRBJ2-2; D ambiguous. The clonotype comes from a woman aged 35 to 49 in good health. The sequenced sample was naive CD4+ T cells from blood. In DNA, the CDR3 is TGTGCCAGCAGCTTGACAGCCAACACCGGGGAGCTGTTTTTT. As protein: CASSLTANTGELFF.